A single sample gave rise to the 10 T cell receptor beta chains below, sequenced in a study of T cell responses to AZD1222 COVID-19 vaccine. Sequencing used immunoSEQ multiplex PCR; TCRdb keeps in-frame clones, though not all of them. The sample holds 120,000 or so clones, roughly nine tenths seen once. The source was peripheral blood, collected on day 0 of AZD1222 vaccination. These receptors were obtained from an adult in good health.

CDR3 DNA sequence: TGTGCCAGCAGCGATAACCGCCCTAGTCGGTCACCCCTCCACTTT. This gives the protein CASSDNRPSRSPLHF. The chain links TRBV3-1 (or the pseudogene TRBV3-2) to TRBJ1-6; D not resolved. The CDR3 covers 15 residues. V was clipped by 5 bases and J by 10 bases, with 18 bases between them. The germline V gene has CDR1 LGHDT and CDR2 YNNKEL (reference sequence).

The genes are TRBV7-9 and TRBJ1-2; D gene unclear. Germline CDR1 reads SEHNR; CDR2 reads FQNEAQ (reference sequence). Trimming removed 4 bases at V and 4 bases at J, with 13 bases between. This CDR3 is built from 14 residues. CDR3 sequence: CASSSASTSYGYTF. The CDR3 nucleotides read TGTGCCAGCAGCTCAGCCAGTACCTCCTATGGCTACACCTTC.

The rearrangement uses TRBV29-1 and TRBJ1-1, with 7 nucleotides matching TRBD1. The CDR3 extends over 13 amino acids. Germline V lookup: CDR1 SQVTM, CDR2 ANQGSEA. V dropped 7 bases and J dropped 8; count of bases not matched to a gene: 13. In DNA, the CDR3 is TGCAGCGCCCGACCCACAGGGGAGGTAGAAGCTTTCTTT. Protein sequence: CSARPTGEVEAFF.

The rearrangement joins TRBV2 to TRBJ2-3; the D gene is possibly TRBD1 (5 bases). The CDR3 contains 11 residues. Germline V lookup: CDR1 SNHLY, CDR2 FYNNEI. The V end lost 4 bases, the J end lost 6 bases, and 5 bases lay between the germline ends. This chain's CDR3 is CASSGQDTQYF. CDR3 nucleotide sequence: TGTGCCAGCAGTGGACAGGATACGCAGTATTTT.

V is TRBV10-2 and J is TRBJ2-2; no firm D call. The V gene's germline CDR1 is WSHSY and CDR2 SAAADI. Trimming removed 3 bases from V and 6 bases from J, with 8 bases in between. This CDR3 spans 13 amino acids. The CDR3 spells CASSDKWAGELFF. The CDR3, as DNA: TGCGCCAGCAGTGACAAATGGGCCGGGGAGCTGTTTTTT.

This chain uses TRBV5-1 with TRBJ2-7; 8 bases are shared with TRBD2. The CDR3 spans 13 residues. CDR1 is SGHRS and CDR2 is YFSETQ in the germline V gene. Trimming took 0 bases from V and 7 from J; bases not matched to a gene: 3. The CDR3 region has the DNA TGCGCCAGCAGCTTGGCGGGGGGGACGGAGCAGTACTTC. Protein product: CASSLAGGTEQYF.

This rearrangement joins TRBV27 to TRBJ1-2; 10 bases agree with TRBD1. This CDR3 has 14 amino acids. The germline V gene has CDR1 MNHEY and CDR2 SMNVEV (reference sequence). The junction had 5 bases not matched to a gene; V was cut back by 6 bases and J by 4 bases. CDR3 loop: CASRRQGASYGYTF. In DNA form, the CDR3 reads TGTGCCAGCAGAAGACAGGGGGCTAGCTATGGCTACACCTTC.

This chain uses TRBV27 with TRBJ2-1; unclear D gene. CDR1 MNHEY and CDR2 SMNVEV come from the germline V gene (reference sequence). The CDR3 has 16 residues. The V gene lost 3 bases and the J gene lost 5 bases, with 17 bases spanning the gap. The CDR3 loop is CASSFRRPSSHNEQFF. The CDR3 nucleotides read TGTGCCAGCAGTTTTCGTCGGCCGAGCAGCCACAATGAGCAGTTCTTC.

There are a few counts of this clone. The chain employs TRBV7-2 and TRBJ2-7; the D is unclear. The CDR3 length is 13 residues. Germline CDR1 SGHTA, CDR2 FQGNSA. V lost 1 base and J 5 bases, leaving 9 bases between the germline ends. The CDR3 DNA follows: TGTGCCAGCAGCTTAGATCTTTTGGACGAGCAGTACTTC. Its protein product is CASSLDLLDEQYF.

Here the CDR3 DNA reads TGTGCCAGCAGCCGTACAGGGGGCGGCGAGCAGTACTTC. Translating gives CASSRTGGGEQYF. The V call is TRBV5-6, the J call TRBJ2-7; 9 bases map to TRBD1. The V gene end was trimmed by 4 bases and the J gene end by 6 bases; junction bases not matched to a gene: 5. Looked up from germline, CDR1 is SGHDT and CDR2 is YYEEEE. This CDR3 comprises 13 residues.